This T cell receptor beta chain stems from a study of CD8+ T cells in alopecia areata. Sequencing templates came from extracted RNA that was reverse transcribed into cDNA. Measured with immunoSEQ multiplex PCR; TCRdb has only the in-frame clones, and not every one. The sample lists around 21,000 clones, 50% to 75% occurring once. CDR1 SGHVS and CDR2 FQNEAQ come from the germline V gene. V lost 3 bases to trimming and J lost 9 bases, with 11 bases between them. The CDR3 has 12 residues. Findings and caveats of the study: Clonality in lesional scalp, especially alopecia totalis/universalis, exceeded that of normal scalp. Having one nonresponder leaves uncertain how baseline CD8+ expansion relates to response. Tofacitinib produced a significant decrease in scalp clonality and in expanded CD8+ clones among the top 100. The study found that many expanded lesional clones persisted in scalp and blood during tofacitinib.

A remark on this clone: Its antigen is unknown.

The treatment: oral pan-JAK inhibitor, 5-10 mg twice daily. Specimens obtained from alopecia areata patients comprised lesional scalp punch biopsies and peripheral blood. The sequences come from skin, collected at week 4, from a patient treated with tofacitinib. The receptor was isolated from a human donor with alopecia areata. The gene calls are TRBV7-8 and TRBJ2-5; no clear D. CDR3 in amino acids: CASSLAKTPQYF. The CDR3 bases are TGTGCCAGCAGCTTGGCGAAGACTCCCCAGTACTTC.